The 16 T cell receptor beta chains below all came from one sample that was sequenced in a study of molecular identifiers for immune sequencing clone quantification. One entry per CDR3 protein, called by TCRdb with MiXCR from the PCR reads. The data hold a few hundred thousand distinct CDR3 sequences, with about 22% observed a single time. Sequenced: naive CD8+ T cells from blood, with Jurkat cell RNA spiked in. As for subset: FACS-sorted CD8+CD4-CCR7+CD45RA+ naive T cells. The origin of the receptors is a human donor in good health. Some libraries in this study had Jurkat cell RNA spiked in.

This clonotype was observed a single time. The chain uses TRBV2 and TRBJ1-5; D is perhaps TRBD1 (5 bases). The length of the CDR3 is 17 residues. Germline V gene data show CDR1 as SNHLY and CDR2 as FYNNEI. The V and J ends lost 3 bases and 0 bases respectively, with 15 bases between them. CDR3 in amino acids: CASSEMGREYSNQPQHF. The CDR3 nucleotides are TGTGCCAGCAGTGAGATGGGACGGGAATATAGCAATCAGCCCCAGCATTTT.

In this sample, this clonotype turned up many times. The rearrangement uses TRBV9 and TRBJ2-5, with TRBD1 as a possible D gene (5 bases). Trimming cost V 0 bases and J 3 bases, with 9 bases left between them. This CDR3 has 14 residues. Germline CDR1 is SGDLS and CDR2 is YYNGEE. In DNA, the CDR3 is TGTGCCAGCAGCGTAGACCACAGGAAAGAGACCCAGTACTTC. Encoded protein: CASSVDHRKETQYF.

In its sample, this clonotype was seen many times. The rearrangement uses TRBV7-9 and TRBJ2-3; possible D gene TRBD2, 5 bases. The CDR3 extends over 13 amino acids. Trimming shortened V by 7 bases and J by 6 bases, and 14 bases separated the two germline ends. Germline V gives CDR1 SEHNR, CDR2 FQNEAQ (reference sequence). The CDR3 DNA sequence: TGTGCCAGCACCCCAGTCGGGGTTGATACGCAGTATTTT. Amino acids: CASTPVGVDTQYF.

Remarks on this clonotype: A read error may be the cause here, since a much bigger clone is one base away. The V call is TRBV20-1, the J call TRBJ1-5; 7 bases match TRBD1. The CDR3 length is 15 residues. Looked up from germline, CDR1 is DFQATT and CDR2 is SNEGSKA (reference sequence). The CDR3 spells CGARDPDRLNQPQHF. As DNA, the CDR3 is TGCGGTGCTAGAGATCCGGACAGGCTAAATCAGCCCCAGCATTTT.

This chain uses TRBV14 with TRBJ2-7, with 9 bases that match TRBD1. The germline gives CDR1 SGHDN, CDR2 FVKESK. V lost 0 bases, J lost 2 bases, and 2 bases stayed unmatched. This CDR3 contains 15 residues. CDR3 sequence (DNA): TGTGCCAGCAGCCAAGATTGGGACAGGGCCTACGAGCAGTACTTC. Its translation: CASSQDWDRAYEQYF. Based on the CDR3 plus reference TRBV14 and TRBJ2-7, the full variable domain is EAGVTQFPSHSVIEKGQTVTLRCDPISGHDNLYWYRRVMGKEIKFLLHFVKESKQDESGMPNNRFLAERTGGTYSTLKVQPAELEDSGVYFCASSQDWDRAYEQYFGPGTRLTVT.

This clonotype has only a few counts. The gene calls are TRBV7-9 and TRBJ2-2; the match to TRBD2 covers 13 bases. The length of the CDR3 is 15 residues. Germline V gene data show CDR1 as SEHNR and CDR2 as FQNEAQ (reference sequence). The trim removed 7 bases at V and 4 bases at J, leaving 3 bases unmatched. CDR3 sequence reads: CASIGLAGATGELFF. In DNA form, the CDR3 reads TGTGCCAGCATAGGACTAGCGGGGGCCACCGGGGAGCTGTTTTTT. Based on the CDR3 plus reference TRBV7-9 and TRBJ2-2, the full variable domain is DTGVSQNPRHKITKRGQNVTFRCDPISEHNRLYWYRQTLGQGPEFLTYFQNEAQLEKSRLLSDRFSAERPKGSFSTLEIQRTEQGDSAMYLCASIGLAGATGELFFGEGSRLTVL.

The V gene is TRBV7-3, the J gene TRBJ2-7; D is unclear. Trimming cost V 5 bases and J 0 bases, with 11 bases left between them. The CDR3 is 14 amino acids. CDR1 and CDR2 (germline): SGHTA, FQGTGA. The CDR3 DNA reads TGTGCCAGCAGCCAACTGGAGAGCTCCTACGAGCAGTACTTC. It encodes CASSQLESSYEQYF.

The chain has TRBV10-3 and TRBJ2-7; D possibly corresponds to TRBD1 (6 bases). Germline CDR1 reads ENHRY; CDR2 reads SYGVKD. V was shortened by 0 bases and J by 6 bases, with 15 bases between the two germline ends. The CDR3 is 15 amino acids. DNA of the CDR3: TGTGCCATCAGTGAGTCGACAGGATATAATCGCGAGCAGTACTTC. Amino acids: CAISESTGYNREQYF.

As concerns this clonotype: A much larger clone lies one base from this, so it may be a read error. The V and J genes are TRBV7-9 and TRBJ2-1; D gene unclear. Germline CDR1 is SEHNR and CDR2 is FQNEAQ (reference sequence). CDR3 length: 12 amino acids. Trimming pared 5 bases from V and 9 bases from J, leaving 11 bases between. The CDR3: CASSPLVGEQFF. CDR3 sequence (DNA): TGTGCCAGCAGCCCACTTGTGGGTGAGCAGTTCTTC.

On this clonotype: This clone may be a read error of a much larger clone one base away. This chain connects TRBV7-6 to TRBJ2-5; TRBD2 matches at 10 bases. This CDR3 comprises 14 residues. With V trimmed by 6 bases and J by 7 bases, 8 bases remained unmatched. Germline CDR1 and CDR2: SGHVS and FNYEAQ. The CDR3 DNA sequence: TGTGCCAGCAGGACAACTAGCGGGGTTGGGACCCAGTACTTC. This translates into CASRTTSGVGTQYF.

The chain carries TRBV9 and TRBJ2-2, with 7 bases lining up with TRBD2. Trimming took 1 base from V and 4 from J; bases not matched to a gene: 10. Per germline, CDR1 SGDLS and CDR2 YYNGEE. The CDR3 runs to 17 residues. Written as DNA, the CDR3 is TGTGCCAGCAGCGTATATTCGCTAGCGGAATCCACCGGGGAGCTGTTTTTT. Translation: CASSVYSLAESTGELFF.

This clonotype was recorded a few times. The rearrangement joins TRBV3-1 to TRBJ2-5, with D tentatively TRBD2 (6 bases). The CDR3 totals 14 residues. Per germline, CDR1 LGHDT and CDR2 YNNKEL (reference sequence). Trimming left V 4 bases short and J 1 base short, with 10 bases between. In DNA form, the CDR3 reads TGTGCCAGCAGCCCGACTAGTCGCCAAGAGACCCAGTACTTC. It encodes CASSPTSRQETQYF.

As for this clonotype: A much larger clone differs by one base, so this may be a read error. The chain carries TRBV12-3 or TRBV12-4 and TRBJ1-5; the D is unclear. Trimming took 5 bases from V and 2 from J, leaving 16 bases between them. The CDR3 consists of 16 residues. CDR3 region: CASSPSSVTGNQPQHF. CDR3 sequence (DNA): TGTGCCAGCAGTCCGTCTTCCGTCACGGGCAATCAGCCCCAGCATTTT.

As regards this clonotype: A much larger clone lies one base from this, so it may be a read error. The V call is TRBV29-1, the J call TRBJ1-1; no clear D. The V gene lost 6 bases and the J gene lost 1 base, with 15 bases spanning the gap. Germline CDR1 is SQVTM and CDR2 is ANQGSEA. The CDR3 is 14 residues long. The CDR3 region is CSVPEGEKNTEAFF. The CDR3 DNA sequence: TGCAGCGTACCCGAGGGAGAAAAGAACACTGAAGCTTTCTTT.

The sample holds many counts of this clonotype. V gene TRBV4-3 combines with J gene TRBJ2-3; the D call may be TRBD1 or TRBD2 (5 bases each). There are 15 residues in the CDR3. Germline V CDR1 and CDR2: LGHNA, YSLEER. Trimming cost V 1 base and J 3 bases, with 11 bases left between them. DNA for the CDR3: TGCGCCAGCAGCCAAGGGGGGTTTGGAACAGATACGCAGTATTTT. Its translation is CASSQGGFGTDTQYF.

As to this clonotype: Its ends do not fully match the called genes, so a read error is possible. This sequence joins TRBV7-9 and TRBJ1-5, with 10 bases aligning to TRBD1. CDR1 is SEHNR and CDR2 is FQNEAQ in the germline V gene (reference sequence). The CDR3 covers 14 residues. The CDR3 region is CAGSGTGEGQPQHF. Here the CDR3 DNA reads TGTGCCGGCAGCGGGACAGGGGAGGGCCAGCCCCAGCATTTT.